This TCR beta chain was profiled in a study of blood T cell repertoires in COVID-19. On the study more broadly: Sources were T cells, B-cell-depleted T cells, or PBMCs; the material itself was cDNA or gDNA.

This clone was detected only a few times. Sequencing used immunoSEQ multiplex PCR; TCRdb keeps in-frame clones, though not all of them. The sample contains approximately 240,000 clones, less than 85% of which appear only once. This receptor was taken from a woman at least 80 years old with active or convalescent COVID-19. Sequenced: peripheral blood.

CDR3 amino acids: CASSPRDTNQPQHF. CDR3 sequence (DNA): TGTGCCAGCAGCCCCCGGGACACCAATCAGCCCCAGCATTTT. The genes are TRBV27 and TRBJ1-5; D perhaps matches TRBD1 (6 bases). The V and J ends lost 6 bases and 3 bases respectively, with 12 bases between them. This CDR3 is 14 amino acids long. CDR1 is MNHEY and CDR2 is SMNVEV in the germline V gene (reference sequence).